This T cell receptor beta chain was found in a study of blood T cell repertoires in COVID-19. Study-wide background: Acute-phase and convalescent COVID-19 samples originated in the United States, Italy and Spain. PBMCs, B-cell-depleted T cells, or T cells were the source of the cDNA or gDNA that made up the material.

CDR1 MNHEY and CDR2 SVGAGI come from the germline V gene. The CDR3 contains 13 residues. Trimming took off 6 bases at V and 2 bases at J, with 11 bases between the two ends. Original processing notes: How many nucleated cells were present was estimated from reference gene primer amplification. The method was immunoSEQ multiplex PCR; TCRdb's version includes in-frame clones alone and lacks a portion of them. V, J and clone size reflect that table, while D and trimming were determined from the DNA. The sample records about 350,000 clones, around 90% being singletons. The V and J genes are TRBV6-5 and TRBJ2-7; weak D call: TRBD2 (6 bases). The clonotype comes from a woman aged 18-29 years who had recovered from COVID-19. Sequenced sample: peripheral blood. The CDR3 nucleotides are TGTGCCAGCAGGAGATCGGGGGCCTACGAGCAGTACGTC. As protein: CASRRSGAYEQYV.